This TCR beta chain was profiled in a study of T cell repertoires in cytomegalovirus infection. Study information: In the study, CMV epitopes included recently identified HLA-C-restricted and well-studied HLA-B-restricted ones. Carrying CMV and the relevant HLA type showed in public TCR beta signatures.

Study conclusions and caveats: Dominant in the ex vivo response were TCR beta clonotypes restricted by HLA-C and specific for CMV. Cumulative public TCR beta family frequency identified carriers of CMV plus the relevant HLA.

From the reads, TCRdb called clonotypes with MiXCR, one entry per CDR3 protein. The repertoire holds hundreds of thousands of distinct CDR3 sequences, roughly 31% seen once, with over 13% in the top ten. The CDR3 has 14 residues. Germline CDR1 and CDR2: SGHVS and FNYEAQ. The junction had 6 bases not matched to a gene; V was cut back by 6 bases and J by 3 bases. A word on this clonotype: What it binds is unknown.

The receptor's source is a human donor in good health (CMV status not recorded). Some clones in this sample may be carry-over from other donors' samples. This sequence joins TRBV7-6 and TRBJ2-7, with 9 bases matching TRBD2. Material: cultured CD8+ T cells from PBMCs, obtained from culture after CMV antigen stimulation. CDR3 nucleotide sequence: TGTGCCAGCAGACCTCCTAGCGGGGTCTACGAGCAGTACGTC. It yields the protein CASRPPSGVYEQYV.